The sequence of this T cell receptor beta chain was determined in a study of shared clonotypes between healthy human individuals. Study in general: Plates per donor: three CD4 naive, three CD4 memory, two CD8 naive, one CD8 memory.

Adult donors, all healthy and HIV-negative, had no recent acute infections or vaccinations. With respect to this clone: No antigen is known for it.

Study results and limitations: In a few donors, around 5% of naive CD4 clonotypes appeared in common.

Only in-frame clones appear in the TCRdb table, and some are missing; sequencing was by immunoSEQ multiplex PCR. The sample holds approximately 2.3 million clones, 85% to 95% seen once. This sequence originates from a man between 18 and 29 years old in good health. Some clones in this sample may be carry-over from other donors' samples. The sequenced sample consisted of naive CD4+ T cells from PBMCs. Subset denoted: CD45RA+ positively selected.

The CDR3 nucleotides are TGTGCCAGCAGCTTAGATCCTCTCGGCGGGGGCACAGATACGCAGTATTTT. Protein product: CASSLDPLGGGTDTQYF. This chain uses TRBV11-2 with TRBJ2-3, with TRBD2 as a possible D gene (6 bases). Trimming took off 0 bases at V and 1 base at J, with 14 bases between the two ends. Germline V gene sequence: CDR1 SGHAT, CDR2 FQNNGV. This CDR3 has 17 residues. Looking up the rest from reference TRBV11-2 and TRBJ2-3 gives the full variable domain: EAGVAQSPRYKIIEKRQSVAFWCNPISGHATLYWYQQILGQGPKLLIQFQNNGVVDDSQLPKDRFSAERLKGVDSTLKIQPAKLEDSAVYLCASSLDPLGGGTDTQYFGPGTRLTVL.